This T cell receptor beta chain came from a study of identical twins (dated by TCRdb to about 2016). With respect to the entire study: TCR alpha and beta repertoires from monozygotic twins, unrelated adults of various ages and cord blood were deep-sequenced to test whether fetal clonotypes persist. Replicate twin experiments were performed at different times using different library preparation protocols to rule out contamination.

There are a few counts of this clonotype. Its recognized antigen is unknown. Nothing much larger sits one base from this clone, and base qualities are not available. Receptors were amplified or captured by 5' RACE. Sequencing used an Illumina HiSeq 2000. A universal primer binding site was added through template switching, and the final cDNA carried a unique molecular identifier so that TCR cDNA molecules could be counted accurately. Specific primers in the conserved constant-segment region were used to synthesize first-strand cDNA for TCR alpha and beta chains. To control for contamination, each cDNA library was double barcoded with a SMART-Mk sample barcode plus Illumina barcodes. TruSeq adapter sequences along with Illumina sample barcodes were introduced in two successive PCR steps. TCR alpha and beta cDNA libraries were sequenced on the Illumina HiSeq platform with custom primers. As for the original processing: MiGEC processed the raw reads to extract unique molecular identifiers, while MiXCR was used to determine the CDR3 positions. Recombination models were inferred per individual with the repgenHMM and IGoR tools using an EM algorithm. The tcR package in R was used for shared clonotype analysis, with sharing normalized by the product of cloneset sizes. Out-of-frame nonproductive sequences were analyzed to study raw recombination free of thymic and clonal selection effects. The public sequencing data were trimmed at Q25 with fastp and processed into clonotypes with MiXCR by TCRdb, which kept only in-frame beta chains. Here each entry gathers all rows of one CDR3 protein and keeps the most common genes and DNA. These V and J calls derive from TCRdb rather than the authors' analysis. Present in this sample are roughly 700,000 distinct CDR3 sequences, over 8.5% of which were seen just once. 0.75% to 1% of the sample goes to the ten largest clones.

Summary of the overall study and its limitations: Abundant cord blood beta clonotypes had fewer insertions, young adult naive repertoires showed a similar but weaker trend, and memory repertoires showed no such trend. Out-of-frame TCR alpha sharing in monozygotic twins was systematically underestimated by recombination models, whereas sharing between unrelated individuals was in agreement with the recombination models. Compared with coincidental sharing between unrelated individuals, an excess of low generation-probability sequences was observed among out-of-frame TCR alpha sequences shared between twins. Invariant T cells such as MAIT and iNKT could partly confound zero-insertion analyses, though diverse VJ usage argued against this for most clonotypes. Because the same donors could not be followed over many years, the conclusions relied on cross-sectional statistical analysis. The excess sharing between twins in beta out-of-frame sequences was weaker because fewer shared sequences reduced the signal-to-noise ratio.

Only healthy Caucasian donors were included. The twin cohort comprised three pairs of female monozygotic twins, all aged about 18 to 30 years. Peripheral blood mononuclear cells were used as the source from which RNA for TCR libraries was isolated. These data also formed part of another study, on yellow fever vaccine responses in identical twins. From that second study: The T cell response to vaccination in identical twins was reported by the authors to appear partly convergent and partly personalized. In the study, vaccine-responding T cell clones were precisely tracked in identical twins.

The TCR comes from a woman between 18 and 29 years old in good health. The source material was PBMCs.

The CDR3 protein sequence reads: CSVFRPRGLAGGKDTDTQYF. At the DNA level, the sequence is TGCAGCGTTTTTCGGCCTAGAGGGCTAGCGGGAGGCAAGGACACAGATACGCAGTATTTT. The chain is encoded by TRBV29-1 joined to TRBJ2-3, with TRBD2 identical over 11 junction bases. Measured from the cysteine to the phenylalanine, the CDR3 is 20 residues long. Just the 60-base CDR3 DNA is kept, in frame starting at base 1. The germline V gene gives CDR1 as SQVTM and CDR2 as ANQGSEA. After removal of 5 bases from V and 2 bases from J, the junction retains 21 bases not matched to a gene.